These 15 T cell receptor beta chains were all obtained from the same sample, sequenced in a study of glioma-infiltrating T cells. TCR alpha and beta CDR3 regions were amplified from RNA using iRepertoire nested multiplex PCR. From the multiplex PCR reads, TCRdb called clonotypes with MiXCR, one entry per CDR3 protein. The sample carries approximately 110,000 distinct CDR3 sequences, 20% to 25% recorded once. Specimen: glioma tissue, nonneoplastic brain tissue, or PBMCs (not recorded which). The receptors come from a human donor with low-grade glioma or glioblastoma, undergoing nonglioma brain surgery, or in good health (not recorded which).

A note on this clonotype: This sequence may be a read error, since a much larger clone differs from it by one base. This chain connects TRBV6-1 to TRBJ1-1, with TRBD1 matching over 10 bases. The CDR3 runs to 14 residues. Germline CDR1 is MNHNS and CDR2 is SASEGT. CDR3 in amino acids: CASNIGQGVTVAFF. Here the CDR3 DNA reads TGTGCCAGCAATATTGGACAGGGGGTCACTGTAGCTTTCTTT.

This clonotype occurred a few times. The chain joins TRBV4-3 to TRBJ2-3; the D call may be TRBD1 or TRBD2 (5 bases each). CDR3 length equals 12 residues. Trimming cost V 0 bases and J 11 bases, with 9 bases left between them. CDR1 and CDR2 (germline): LGHNA, YSLEER. CDR3 sequence (DNA): TGCGCCAGCAGCCAAGATCTGGGGGAGCAGTATTTT. Translating it yields CASSQDLGEQYF.

This clonotype was recorded many times. The rearrangement joins TRBV7-2 to TRBJ1-1; 10 positions agree with TRBD1. The V and J ends lost 4 bases and 4 bases, in that order; junction bases with no gene match: 6. From germline, CDR1 is SGHTA and CDR2 FQGNSA. This CDR3 has 15 amino acids. CDR3 sequence (DNA): TGTGCCAGCAGCTCGGGACAGGGGCTTGGCACTGAAGCTTTCTTT. This translates into CASSSGQGLGTEAFF.

The chain recombines TRBV5-1 with TRBJ2-1, with D perhaps matching TRBD2 (5 bases). The CDR3 has 14 amino acids. V was trimmed by 4 bases and J by 8 bases, leaving 16 bases between them. Germline CDR1 SGHRS, CDR2 YFSETQ. The CDR3 sequence is CASSGGAGSDEQFF. DNA for the CDR3: TGCGCCAGCAGCGGTGGCGCAGGTAGCGATGAGCAGTTCTTC.

This clonotype showed up many times. The J gene is TRBJ1-6, the V gene TRBV28, with no clear D. Trimming pared 2 bases from V and 0 bases from J, leaving 8 bases between. The germline V gene has CDR1 MDHEN and CDR2 SYDVKM. This CDR3 has 16 residues. Written as DNA, the CDR3 is TGTGCCAGCAGTTTAAGTCGCAGCTCCTATAATTCACCCCTCCACTTT. Its translation: CASSLSRSSYNSPLHF.

For this clonotype: A much larger clone lies one base from this, so it may be a read error. The chain has TRBV6-1 and TRBJ2-5; 9 nucleotides align to TRBD1. The CDR3 extends over 14 amino acids. Germline values: CDR1 MNHNS, CDR2 SASEGT. The CDR3 DNA sequence: TGTGCCAGCAACAAGAGGACAGGGGTAGAGACCCGGTACTTC. Its translation: CASNKRTGVETRYF.

This clonotype has just a few counts. A much larger clone lies one base from this, so it may be a read error. CDR3 sequence: CAGSPGQGLRNTEAFF. The CDR3 coding sequence is TGTGCCGGCAGCCCGGGGCAGGGGCTGAGGAACACTGAAGCTTTCTTT. The gene calls are TRBV6-1 and TRBJ1-1; D is possibly TRBD1 (6 bases). The CDR3 has 16 residues. In germline, CDR1 is MNHNS, CDR2 SASEGT.

This clonotype was seen many times. V is TRBV6-6 and J is TRBJ1-1; D remains ambiguous. This CDR3 is built from 15 residues. Germline V gene data show CDR1 as MNHNY and CDR2 as SVGAGI (reference sequence). Trimming took 0 bases from V and 4 from J, leaving 12 bases between them. CDR3 amino acids: CASSYSVWAGTEAFF. The CDR3, as DNA: TGTGCCAGCAGTTACTCGGTTTGGGCAGGCACTGAAGCTTTCTTT.

This clonotype was recorded at least ten times. The rearrangement uses TRBV25-1 and TRBJ2-3, with D unclear. The CDR3 contains 12 residues. Germline V lookup: CDR1 MGHDK, CDR2 SYGVNS. V lost 8 bases, J lost 0 bases, and 6 bases lay in between. The CDR3: CASGKSTDTQYF. The CDR3 DNA follows: TGTGCCAGCGGGAAAAGCACAGATACGCAGTATTTT.

This clonotype came up many times. The chain couples TRBV10-2 to TRBJ1-1; D call uncertain. Germline assignment: CDR1 WSHSY and CDR2 SAAADI. CDR3 size: 13 residues. The V end was cut by 0 bases, the J end by 4 bases, with 6 bases between. For the CDR3, the DNA is TGCGCCAGCAGTGAGTCCGGCAGCACTGAAGCTTTCTTT. This sequence encodes CASSESGSTEAFF.

The chain combines TRBV14 with TRBJ1-3; D uncertain. Trimming cost V 6 bases and J 8 bases, with 11 bases left between them. CDR1 and CDR2 (germline): SGHDN, FVKESK. CDR3 length equals 12 residues. This CDR3 reads CASSHSWHTIYF. CDR3 in DNA: TGTGCCAGCAGTCATAGTTGGCACACCATATATTTT.

Many counts were recorded for this clonotype. The V gene is TRBV7-2, the J gene TRBJ2-5; 10 bases line up with TRBD1. The CDR3 has 14 amino acids. In germline, CDR1 is SGHTA, CDR2 FQGNSA. V was clipped by 5 bases and J by 7 bases; unmatched bases: 7. This CDR3 is CASSPRQGAGTQYF. The CDR3 DNA follows: TGTGCCAGCAGCCCGAGACAGGGGGCAGGGACCCAGTACTTC.

This clonotype was counted many times. This sequence joins TRBV4-3 and TRBJ1-1, with a weak D call TRBD1 (5 bases). Trimming took off 2 bases at V and 9 bases at J, with 10 bases between the two ends. This CDR3 is built from 12 residues. Germline assignment: CDR1 LGHNA and CDR2 YSLEER. The CDR3 DNA reads TGCGCCAGCAGCCAACCGGGGGGGAAAGCTTTCTTT. This codes for CASSQPGGKAFF.

This clonotype appeared a few times. V gene TRBV4-2 combines with J gene TRBJ2-7, with 12 nucleotides matching TRBD2. The CDR3 has 17 residues. Germline CDR1 and CDR2: LGHNA and YNFKEQ. Trimming removed 1 base from V and 0 bases from J; junction bases left unmatched: 4. This CDR3 is CASSQGTSGISSYEQYF. The CDR3 nucleotides read TGTGCCAGCAGCCAAGGGACTAGCGGGATCAGCTCCTACGAGCAGTACTTC.

About this clonotype: The junction shows a germline mismatch at one end, possibly a read error. The rearrangement links TRBV9 to TRBJ2-1, with 12 positions matching TRBD2. The CDR3 has 13 amino acids. Germline V gene sequence: CDR1 SGDLS, CDR2 YYNGEE. Here the CDR3 reads CASSVQLTSGSLF. CDR3 nucleotides: TGTGCCAGCAGCGTACAATTGACTAGCGGGAGTTTGTTC.